This entry is about one T cell receptor beta chain. Its antigen is undetermined. The identical CDR3 is also encoded by other nucleotide sequences in the sample. This entry belongs to a study of shared clonotypes between healthy human individuals. The V gene lost 2 bases and the J gene lost 5 bases, with 4 bases spanning the gap. This CDR3 has 11 residues. The germline V gene encodes CDR1 SGHNT and CDR2 YYREEE (reference sequence). Study results and limitations: Memory subsets generally showed smaller estimated richness than naive subsets did.

Original handling: From ImmunoSEQ came sequences covering only the junction and carrying no quality scores, so filtering differed. This table comes from immunoSEQ multiplex PCR, and its TCRdb copy is limited to in-frame clones, with some not included. That table supplies the V and J calls and clone size; D and trimming were determined from the DNA. Among 640,000 or so clones listed, about two thirds were seen once. The healthy adult donors were HIV-negative and reported no recent acute infections or vaccinations. Partitioning of CD4+ cells yielded a CD45RA+ naive subset and a CD45RA-negative memory subset.

The rearrangement uses TRBV5-4 and TRBJ2-5; D is unclear. The TCR sequence derives from a woman aged 30 to 39 in good health. The sample taken for sequencing was memory CD4+ T cells sorted from blood. Subset given: CD45RA-negative fraction. CDR3 bases: TGTGCCAGCAGCTTTTCCGAGACCCAGTACTTC. This encodes CASSFSETQYF.